This T cell receptor beta chain was profiled in a study of shared clonotypes between healthy human individuals. CDR3 length equals 13 residues. In germline, CDR1 is MNHEY, CDR2 SMNVEV (reference sequence). Trimming stripped 4 bases from V and 3 bases from J, with 10 bases between. Some clones are missing from TCRdb's copy, which holds only in-frame ones; the method was immunoSEQ multiplex PCR. The sample shows approximately 1,500,000 clones, 95% to 99% of them seen only once. Only Caucasian adults living in Nashville, Tennessee served as donors. Broader study findings: Naive CD4 clonotypes were shared across a handful of donors at roughly 5.3%.

Details on this clone: What it binds is unknown.

Sequencing used naive CD4+ T cells sorted from blood. Documented subset: CD45RA+ positively selected. The chain carries TRBV27 and TRBJ2-7; D gene ambiguous. This TCR was sampled from a man between 25 and 39 years old in good health. The CDR3 coding sequence is TGTGCCAGCAGTTGGGCACCGAACTACGAGCAGTACTTC. This sequence encodes CASSWAPNYEQYF.